This T cell receptor (beta chain) was documented in a study of T cell repertoires in cytomegalovirus infection. The wider study: Recently identified HLA-C-restricted CMV epitopes were used, and well-studied HLA-B-restricted CMV epitopes were used as well. Through public TCR beta signatures, both CMV infection and matching HLA type were indicated.

Whole-study results and caveats: Adding up the frequency of public TCR beta families identified people who carried CMV plus the relevant HLA. Dominant in the ex vivo response were TCR beta clonotypes restricted by HLA-C and specific for CMV.

This CDR3 is 15 amino acids long. CDR1 and CDR2 (germline): SGHVS, FQNEAQ. In TCRdb, the reads were re-called with MiXCR into one record per CDR3 protein. The table has approximately 770,000 distinct CDR3 sequences, 25% to 30% seen once. Concerning this clonotype: The antigen remains unidentified. A much larger clonotype is one base distant, so this may be a read error.

The sequences come from cultured CD8+ T cells from PBMCs, collected from culture after CMV antigen stimulation. The chain uses TRBV7-8 and TRBJ2-1; D uncertain. The clonotype comes from a human donor in good health (CMV status not recorded). Some clones in this sample may be carry-over from other donors' samples. The CDR3 nucleotides read TGTGTCAGCAGCTCCCCTCTAGTCTCCTACAATGAGCAGTTCTTC. It codes for CVSSSPLVSYNEQFF.